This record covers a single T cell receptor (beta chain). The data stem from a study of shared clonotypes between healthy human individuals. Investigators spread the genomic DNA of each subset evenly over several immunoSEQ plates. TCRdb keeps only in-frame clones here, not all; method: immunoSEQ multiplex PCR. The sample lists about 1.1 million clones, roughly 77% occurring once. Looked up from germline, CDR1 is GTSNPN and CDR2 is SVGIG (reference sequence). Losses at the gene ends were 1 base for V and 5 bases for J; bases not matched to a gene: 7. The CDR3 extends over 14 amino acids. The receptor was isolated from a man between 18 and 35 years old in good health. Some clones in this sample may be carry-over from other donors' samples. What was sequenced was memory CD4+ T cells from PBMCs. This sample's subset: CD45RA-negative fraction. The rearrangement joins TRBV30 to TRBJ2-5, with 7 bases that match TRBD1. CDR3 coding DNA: TGTGCCTGGAGTGCCGACAGGGTCCAGGAGACCCAGTACTTC. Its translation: CAWSADRVQETQYF.